The 31 T cell receptor beta chains below come from one sample, sequenced in a study of somatic mutations in cytotoxic T cells in rheumatoid arthritis. Assay: immunoSEQ multiplex PCR; the TCRdb copy retains only in-frame clones and omits some. The table has fewer than 25,000 clones, 78% seen once. Sequenced: CD8+ T cells sorted from blood. The receptors come from an adult with rheumatoid arthritis.

V gene TRBV6-4 combines with J gene TRBJ2-1; D is possibly TRBD1 or TRBD2 (5 bases each). Trimming removed 0 bases at V and 0 bases at J, with 6 bases between. Germline CDR1 and CDR2: MRHNA and SNTAGT. The CDR3 is 15 residues long. The CDR3 loop is CASSDSGDSYNEQFF. In DNA form, the CDR3 reads TGTGCCAGCAGTGACTCGGGGGACTCCTACAATGAGCAGTTCTTC.

This sequence joins TRBV7-8 and TRBJ2-5; weak D call: TRBD1 (5 bases). Germline loops: CDR1 SGHVS, CDR2 FQNEAQ. V dropped 1 base and J dropped 5 bases, with 11 bases sitting between them. The CDR3 is 14 amino acids. CDR3 sequence: CASSLGARGETQYF. CDR3 in DNA: TGTGCCAGCAGCTTAGGGGCTAGGGGCGAGACCCAGTACTTC.

The gene calls are TRBV13 and TRBJ2-7, with 10 bases matching TRBD1. J lost 2 bases, V lost 0 bases, and 4 bases had no gene match. Germline lookup yields CDR1 PRHDT and CDR2 FYEKMQ (reference sequence). The length of the CDR3 is 16 residues. Here the CDR3 reads CASSLGGTGDPYEQYF. In nucleotides, the CDR3 is TGTGCCAGCAGCTTAGGAGGGACAGGGGACCCCTACGAGCAGTACTTC.

This rearrangement joins TRBV4-2 to TRBJ1-1, with 7 bases matching TRBD1. V shed 5 bases, J shed 1 base, and the junction held 1 base outside the gene matches. The CDR3 loop spans 13 amino acids. Germline lookup yields CDR1 LGHNA and CDR2 YNFKEQ. The CDR3 nucleotides are TGTGCCAGCAGCAGGACAGGGAACACTGAAGCTTTCTTT. As protein: CASSRTGNTEAFF.

The rearrangement joins TRBV19 to TRBJ2-1; D assignment may be TRBD1 or TRBD2 (6 bases each). Germline V gene lookup returns CDR1 LNHDA and CDR2 SQIVND (reference sequence). The CDR3 runs to 16 residues. Between the trimmed V and J ends, which lost 6 bases and 4 bases, there was a span of 19 bases. The CDR3 nucleotides are TGTGCCAGTAGCCCCAAGGGGGGACATTCGTACAATGAGCAGTTCTTC. Translating it yields CASSPKGGHSYNEQFF.

V is TRBV19 and J is TRBJ1-1; D ambiguous. V gave up 8 bases and J gave up 1 base, with 17 bases separating them. The V gene's germline CDR1 is LNHDA and CDR2 SQIVND (reference sequence). CDR3 length: 15 residues. The CDR3 bases are TGTGCCAGTCATACTGACCCCCTCGGGAACACTGAAGCTTTCTTT. Translation: CASHTDPLGNTEAFF.

The J gene is TRBJ2-1, the V gene TRBV6-1; 13 bases agree with TRBD2. This CDR3 region has 16 residues. Trimming removed 4 bases from V and 2 bases from J; junction bases left unmatched: 2. Germline V gene lookup returns CDR1 MNHNS and CDR2 SASEGT. This chain's CDR3 is CASSVGLAGAYNEQFF. The CDR3 coding sequence is TGTGCCAGCAGTGTCGGACTAGCGGGAGCCTACAATGAGCAGTTCTTC.

On this clone itself: Other DNA sequences within the sample encode an identical CDR3. V gene TRBV27 combines with J gene TRBJ2-7, with unresolved D. V shed 2 bases and J shed 0 bases, with 11 bases lying between them. Germline V gene sequence: CDR1 MNHEY, CDR2 SMNVEV (reference sequence). CDR3 size: 15 residues. This chain's CDR3 is CASSLIGFSSYEQYF. CDR3 sequence (DNA): TGTGCCAGCAGTTTAATCGGCTTTAGCTCCTACGAGCAGTACTTC.

The V and J genes are TRBV10-2 and TRBJ2-1, with no clear D. Germline CDR1 WSHSY, CDR2 SAAADI. Trimming shortened V by 2 bases and J by 8 bases, and 7 bases separated the two germline ends. This CDR3 comprises 12 residues. The CDR3 region has the DNA TGCGCCAGCAGTGAGAGGGCGGATGAGCAGTTCTTC. Encoded protein: CASSERADEQFF.

This chain uses TRBV11-3 with TRBJ2-1; 11 nucleotides agree with TRBD2. The ends lost 5 bases at V and 3 bases at J; junction bases unmatched: 3. The CDR3 runs 15 residues. Germline values: CDR1 SGHNT, CDR2 YENEEA. CDR3 loop: CASSPGTSGYNEQFF. The CDR3 nucleotides read TGTGCCAGCAGCCCAGGGACTAGCGGCTACAATGAGCAGTTCTTC.

This clone showed up just a few times. The chain joins TRBV6-6 to TRBJ1-1, with TRBD1 identical over 8 bases. Germline CDR1 MNHNY, CDR2 SVGAGI (reference sequence). V was clipped by 3 bases and J by 6 bases; unmatched bases: 9. This CDR3 has 15 amino acids. CDR3 coding DNA: TGTGCCAGCAGTTATTCACAGGGGGTGGTCGCTGAAGCTTTCTTT. Translation: CASSYSQGVVAEAFF.

CDR3 loop: CASSVSGNTIYF. CDR3 in DNA: TGTGCCAGCAGCGTATCTGGAAACACCATATATTTT. The chain carries TRBV9 and TRBJ1-3; D is ambiguous. CDR1 and CDR2 (germline): SGDLS, YYNGEE. Trimming cost V 1 base and J 1 base, with 0 bases left between them. CDR3 length: 12 amino acids.

The V gene is TRBV7-9, the J gene TRBJ2-1, with 7 bases aligning to TRBD2. CDR1 SEHNR and CDR2 FQNEAQ come from the germline V gene (reference sequence). This CDR3 is 16 amino acids long. The V gene end was trimmed by 2 bases and the J gene end by 4 bases; junction bases not matched to a gene: 8. CDR3 sequence: CASSLPRGGAYNEQFF. The CDR3 DNA reads as TGTGCCAGCAGCTTACCCCGGGGAGGGGCATACAATGAGCAGTTCTTC.

The J gene is TRBJ2-7, the V gene TRBV7-9; D is possibly TRBD1 (6 bases). This CDR3 spans 17 amino acids. The V end was cut by 4 bases, the J end by 0 bases, with 19 bases between. CDR1 is SEHNR, CDR2 FQNEAQ, per germline (reference sequence). The chain's CDR3 is CASSSTRPGVGSYEQYF. The DNA for the CDR3 is TGTGCCAGCAGCTCTACGCGACCAGGGGTCGGCTCCTACGAGCAGTACTTC.

CDR3 sequence reads: CASSYAGGELFF. As DNA, the CDR3 is TGTGCCAGCAGCTACGCCGGCGGGGAGCTGTTTTTT. This chain joins TRBV27 and TRBJ2-2; D is undetermined. Germline V gives CDR1 MNHEY, CDR2 SMNVEV (reference sequence). The CDR3 is 12 residues long. Trimming cost V 6 bases and J 7 bases, with 9 bases left between them.

The genes are TRBV7-9 and TRBJ2-2, with D perhaps TRBD2 (6 bases). Trimming pared 4 bases from V and 3 bases from J, leaving 12 bases between. The CDR3 is made up of 15 amino acids. CDR1 and CDR2 (germline): SEHNR, FQNEAQ (reference sequence). CDR3 amino acids: CASSSGSGDTGELFF. CDR3 sequence (DNA): TGTGCCAGCAGCTCAGGTAGCGGCGACACCGGGGAGCTGTTTTTT.

The CDR3 is CASSYSVRGTYEQYF. DNA of the CDR3: TGTGCCAGCAGTTACTCGGTCAGGGGGACATACGAGCAGTACTTC. The chain joins TRBV6-5 to TRBJ2-7; TRBD1 aligns across 7 bases. CDR1 and CDR2 (germline): MNHEY, SVGAGI. V trimming: 0 bases; J trimming: 4 bases; junction bases outside the gene matches: 6. The CDR3 spans 15 residues.

The CDR3 region is CASNEGVAQDTQYF. The CDR3 DNA is TGTGCCAGCAACGAAGGGGTAGCGCAAGATACGCAGTATTTT. V is TRBV2 and J is TRBJ2-3; D tentatively reads TRBD1 or TRBD2 (5 bases each). CDR1 SNHLY and CDR2 FYNNEI come from the germline V gene. The CDR3 sequence is 14 residues long. With 7 bases removed from V and 5 bases from J, the gap between germline ends came to 16 bases.

J is TRBJ2-6 and V is TRBV21-1; the table assigns TRBD2, which was not confirmed against the DNA. TRBV21-1 is a known pseudogene. There are 20 residues in the CDR3. The CDR3 sequence is CASSKAWRVPPSSGANVLTF. CDR3 nucleotide sequence: TGTGCCAGCAGCAAAGCTTGGAGGGTCCCTCCAAGCTCTGGGGCCAACGTCCTGACTTTC.

This clone was observed once. CDR3 nucleotide sequence: TGTGCCATCAGTGAACTCAGGGGGCTTTCCTACGAGCAGTACTTC. This codes for CAISELRGLSYEQYF. The J gene is TRBJ2-7, the V gene TRBV10-3; the match to TRBD1 covers 8 bases. Trimming at V came to 3 bases and at J to 1 base, leaving 5 bases not matched to a gene. In germline, CDR1 is ENHRY, CDR2 SYGVKD. The CDR3 covers 15 residues.

J is TRBJ2-3 and V is TRBV5-1, with 12 bases fitting TRBD2. Germline CDR1 and CDR2: SGHRS and YFSETQ. V gave up 1 base and J gave up 4 bases; unmatched junction bases: 10. The CDR3 spans 18 residues. As DNA, the CDR3 is TGCGCCAGCAGCTTGATTCCTAGCGGGGGGGCCGTTGCAGATACGCAGTATTTT. It specifies CASSLIPSGGAVADTQYF.

The rearrangement joins TRBV6-6 to TRBJ1-1, with D hard to call. The CDR3 loop spans 14 amino acids. Per the germline V gene, CDR1 is MNHNY and CDR2 is SVGAGI (reference sequence). Trimming removed 2 bases at V and 0 bases at J, with 7 bases between. The CDR3 DNA is TGTGCCAGCAGTTACGGGCTCATGAACACTGAAGCTTTCTTT. It encodes CASSYGLMNTEAFF.

The sample holds a few counts of this clone. CDR3 protein: CASSYGLAGVNEQFF. The CDR3 nucleotides read TGTGCCAGCAGTTACGGGCTAGCGGGAGTCAATGAGCAGTTCTTC. The genes are TRBV6-5 and TRBJ2-1; 10 positions match TRBD2. V was clipped by 2 bases and J by 6 bases; unmatched bases: 4. The CDR3 sequence is 15 residues long. Germline CDR1 reads MNHEY; CDR2 reads SVGAGI.

J is TRBJ2-1 and V is TRBV5-4; 9 positions agree with TRBD2. The J segment lost 7 bases and the V segment lost 5 bases, leaving 10 bases of the junction unmatched. The CDR3 spans 15 residues. The V gene's germline CDR1 is SGHNT and CDR2 YYREEE (reference sequence). CDR3 sequence: CASRQERGAGNEQFF. For the CDR3, the DNA is TGTGCCAGCAGGCAAGAGCGGGGGGCCGGTAATGAGCAGTTCTTC. The full variable domain, in which reference TRBV5-4 and TRBJ2-1 provide the parts outside the CDR3, is ETGVTQSPTHLIKTRGQQVTLRCSSQSGHNTVSWYQQALGQGPQFIFQYYREEENGRGNFPPRFSGLQFPNYSSELNVNALELDDSALYLCASRQERGAGNEQFFGPGTRLTVL.

The chain links TRBV7-9 to TRBJ1-3; no definite D call. Germline CDR1 is SEHNR and CDR2 is FQNEAQ (reference sequence). V lost 8 bases and J lost 4, with 21 bases in between. The CDR3 length is 16 residues. CDR3 DNA sequence: TGTGCCAGCGGGAGTGGGCCCCCCGGGAGCGGAAACACCATATATTTT. Its protein product is CASGSGPPGSGNTIYF.

This clone was observed a single time. CDR3 protein: CASRHHERDYEQYF. The CDR3 DNA reads TGTGCCAGCAGACACCACGAGCGAGACTACGAGCAGTACTTC. This rearrangement joins TRBV7-2 to TRBJ2-7; the D is unclear. The CDR3 has 14 residues. The V end lost 6 bases, the J end lost 3 bases, and 15 bases lay between the germline ends. CDR1 and CDR2 from the germline V gene are SGHTA and FQGNSA.

The chain uses TRBV20-1 and TRBJ2-3, with D unresolved. CDR3 size: 9 residues. V was pared by 4 bases and J by 6 bases, with 2 bases between. Germline values: CDR1 DFQATT, CDR2 SNEGSKA (reference sequence). This CDR3 reads CSATDTQYF. CDR3 bases: TGCAGTGCTACCGATACGCAGTATTTT.

The CDR3 bases are TGTGCCAGCAGCCCACCGACCCAAACATCGGGCGGCTACACCTTC. It specifies CASSPPTQTSGGYTF. The V and J genes are TRBV7-2 and TRBJ1-2; D gene unclear. Deletions cut 5 bases from V and 8 bases from J, with 21 bases between. This CDR3 has 15 residues. The germline gives CDR1 SGHTA, CDR2 FQGNSA.

In its sample, this clone was seen a few times. The chain has TRBV19 and TRBJ2-2; either TRBD1 or TRBD2 may fit D (6 bases each). CDR1 LNHDA and CDR2 SQIVND come from the germline V gene (reference sequence). There are 14 residues in the CDR3. The V end lost 5 bases, the J end lost 6 bases, and 13 bases lay between the germline ends. Here the CDR3 DNA reads TGTGCCAGTAGTCCGGGGGCCCTCGCCGGGGAGCTGTTTTTT. It translates to CASSPGALAGELFF. Using reference TRBV19 and TRBJ2-2 for the parts outside the CDR3, the full variable domain is DGGITQSPKYLFRKEGQNVTLSCEQNLNHDAMYWYRQDPGQGLRLIYYSQIVNDFQKGDIAEGYSVSREKKESFPLTVTSAQKNPTAFYLCASSPGALAGELFFGEGSRLTVL.

The J gene is TRBJ1-3, the V gene TRBV2; D is unclear. CDR1 SNHLY and CDR2 FYNNEI come from the germline V gene. The V and J ends lost 6 bases and 8 bases respectively, with 14 bases between them. CDR3 length: 13 residues. The DNA of the CDR3 is TGTGCCAGCAGCCGGACGGTGAAGTACACCATATATTTT. Its protein is CASSRTVKYTIYF.

This clone was observed a handful of times. This sequence joins TRBV13 and TRBJ1-2; TRBD1 aligns across 10 bases. Looked up from germline, CDR1 is PRHDT and CDR2 is FYEKMQ (reference sequence). The V gene end was trimmed by 4 bases and the J gene end by 8 bases; junction bases not matched to a gene: 13. This CDR3 is 16 amino acids long. In nucleotides, the CDR3 is TGTGCCAGCAGCTCCGGAATTGTTGACAGGGGGCTAGGCTACACCTTC. Translated: CASSSGIVDRGLGYTF.